Listed here are 2 T cell receptor beta chains from one sample, sequenced in a study of T cells after yellow fever vaccination. TCRdb reprocessed the 5' RACE reads with MiXCR, giving one entry per CDR3 protein. The profile shows 280,000 or so distinct CDR3 sequences, roughly 8.7% of them singletons. The sample here was CD4+ T cells sorted from PBMCs, taken 5 days after the yellow fever booster vaccination. These receptors all come from a man younger than 35 who received the YFV17D yellow fever vaccine.

This rearrangement joins TRBV7-2 to TRBJ2-3; 10 nucleotides match TRBD1. Per the germline V gene, CDR1 is SGHTA and CDR2 is FQGNSA. This CDR3 has 16 amino acids. V lost 1 base and J lost 2; bases outside the gene matches: 3. The CDR3 is CASSLGGTGVTDTQYF. DNA for the CDR3: TGTGCCAGCAGCTTAGGTGGGACAGGGGTCACAGATACGCAGTATTTT.

Only one count was recorded for this clonotype. The chain couples TRBV10-3 to TRBJ1-5; D is undetermined. The germline gives CDR1 ENHRY, CDR2 SYGVKD. This CDR3 is 17 amino acids long. V was clipped by 6 bases and J by 0 bases, with 18 bases between them. This chain's CDR3 is CAIRETFSGISNQPQHF. CDR3 DNA: TGTGCCATCAGGGAGACCTTTTCGGGGATTAGCAATCAGCCCCAGCATTTT.